Shown below are 29 T cell receptor beta chains from a single sample sequenced in a study of identical twins. TCRdb recomputed calls from the 5' RACE reads with MiXCR, one row per CDR3 protein. The sample shows roughly 690,000 distinct CDR3 sequences, roughly 6.2% of them seen only once. Sequencing was carried out using naive T cells sorted from blood. The receptor source for this set is a man younger than 35 in good health.

This clonotype was observed a handful of times. This chain links TRBV5-5 with TRBJ2-7; the D is unclear. There are 12 residues in the CDR3. V lost 0 bases, J lost 5 bases, and 6 bases lay in between. Germline CDR1 SGHKS, CDR2 YYEKEE (reference sequence). This CDR3 reads CASSLALDEQYV. The CDR3 nucleotides read TGTGCCAGCAGCTTGGCGTTGGACGAGCAGTACGTC.

This clonotype was counted ten times or more. This chain uses TRBV15 with TRBJ2-1; 13 bases fit TRBD2. Losses at the gene ends were 3 bases for V and 6 bases for J; bases not matched to a gene: 2. The CDR3 consists of 15 residues. The germline gives CDR1 LNHNV, CDR2 YYDKDF (reference sequence). The DNA for the CDR3 is TGTGCCACCAGCAGGGGACTAGCGGGGACCAATGAGCAGTTCTTC. Residues: CATSRGLAGTNEQFF.

This clonotype was found many times. The V gene is TRBV12-3 or TRBV12-4, the J gene TRBJ1-1; D remains ambiguous. This CDR3 is built from 11 residues. V was cut by 6 bases and J by 7 bases, with 9 bases left in between. The CDR3 DNA reads as TGTGCCAGCAGCTTGGGAATTGAAGCTTTCTTT. Translating gives CASSLGIEAFF.

This clonotype has more than one count but fewer than ten. Here the CDR3 omits its conserved ending phenylalanine or tryptophan, so a read error is the likely source. It is unclear where the CDR3 begins or ends on the DNA, so no DNA is shown, and the CDR3 is as TCRdb lists it. The rearrangement joins TRBV6-5 to TRBJ1-1; the DNA was not used to check the table's D call, TRBD1. The CDR3 comprises 9 residues, both ends counted. Germline V gene data show CDR1 as MNHEY and CDR2 as SVGAGI. CDR3 in amino acids: CASSYGQIA.

This clonotype was counted ten times or more. The V call is TRBV20-1, the J call TRBJ2-7, with 7 bases fitting TRBD1. Germline V CDR1 and CDR2: DFQATT, SNEGSKA (reference sequence). V lost 5 bases to trimming and J lost 3 bases; unmatched junction nucleotides: 7. The CDR3 totals 13 residues. The CDR3 loop is CSADHRGYYEQYF. The CDR3 region has the DNA TGCAGTGCTGATCACAGGGGATACTACGAGCAGTACTTC.

This clonotype showed up just a few times. This chain links TRBV10-3 with TRBJ2-1; the match to TRBD2 covers 16 bases. The CDR3 is 16 residues long. Trimming took 6 bases from V and 10 from J; bases not matched to a gene: 9. The V gene's germline CDR1 is ENHRY and CDR2 SYGVKD. CDR3 in amino acids: CAIREPGLAGGEEQFF. The CDR3 coding sequence is TGTGCCATCAGAGAACCGGGACTAGCGGGAGGGGAGGAGCAGTTCTTC.

Only a few counts were recorded for this clonotype. This chain joins TRBV19 and TRBJ2-1; 7 nucleotides agree with TRBD1. V was clipped by 6 bases and J by 12 bases; unmatched bases: 11. The CDR3 totals 13 residues. The germline gives CDR1 LNHDA, CDR2 SQIVND (reference sequence). DNA of the CDR3: TGTGCCAGTAGACCGGGCAGGGGGTTCGGGCAGTTCTTC. Translation: CASRPGRGFGQFF.

This clonotype was detected many times. The rearrangement joins TRBV5-1 to TRBJ2-1; 9 bases fit TRBD2. V trimming: 4 bases; J trimming: 7 bases; junction bases outside the gene matches: 12. Germline CDR1 and CDR2: SGHRS and YFSETQ. The CDR3 is 16 residues long. The CDR3 coding sequence is TGCGCCAGCAGCGGGAACCTAGCGGGGAACGGAAATGAGCAGTTCTTC. This codes for CASSGNLAGNGNEQFF.

V usage is TRBV7-9 and J usage is TRBJ2-7; 8 nucleotides align to TRBD1. V shed 1 base and J 5 bases; nucleotides not matched to a gene: 10. This CDR3 is 16 amino acids long. The germline V gene encodes CDR1 SEHNR and CDR2 FQNEAQ (reference sequence). Here the CDR3 reads CASSLVPGQGTHEQYF. DNA of the CDR3: TGTGCCAGCAGCTTAGTACCCGGACAGGGTACCCACGAGCAGTACTTC.

The chain couples TRBV3-1 to TRBJ1-1; 9 bases agree with TRBD1. V was clipped by 5 bases and J by 6 bases; unmatched bases: 4. There are 13 residues in the CDR3. Germline V CDR1 and CDR2: LGHDT, YNNKEL (reference sequence). CDR3 amino acids: CASSWTGDSEAFF. The DNA for the CDR3 is TGTGCCAGCAGCTGGACAGGGGATTCTGAAGCTTTCTTT.

This clonotype was picked up many times. The chain recombines TRBV5-1 with TRBJ1-2; perhaps TRBD1 as D (5 bases). This CDR3 has 12 amino acids. Germline CDR1 reads SGHRS; CDR2 reads YFSETQ. The V gene lost 5 bases and the J gene lost 4 bases, with 9 bases spanning the gap. The CDR3 nucleotides read TGCGCCAGCAGTCCGGGGACCTATGGCTACACCTTC. This translates into CASSPGTYGYTF.

This clonotype was observed a handful of times. This may be a read error, as it is one base from a much larger clone. A read error is likely, as this CDR3 ends without the conserved phenylalanine or tryptophan. This chain joins TRBV5-5 and TRBJ2-7; 7 bases agree with TRBD2. This CDR3 is 14 amino acids long. The germline V gene has CDR1 SGHKS and CDR2 YYEKEE (reference sequence). J was trimmed by 0 bases and V by 4 bases; bases with no gene match: 4. The CDR3 loop is CASSTSVSSYEQYG. CDR3 sequence (DNA): TGTGCCAGCAGCACTAGCGTCAGCTCCTACGAGCAGTACGGC.

The V call is TRBV4-1, the J call TRBJ2-7; D perhaps matches TRBD2 (6 bases). This CDR3 region has 14 residues. Germline-derived CDR1 and CDR2 are MGHRA and YSYEKL. Deletions cut 3 bases from V and 9 bases from J, with 18 bases between. The CDR3 coding sequence is TGCGCCAGCAGCCAGGGGGGTGGGAGTGCCCGGCAGTACGTC. It yields the protein CASSQGGGSARQYV.

This clonotype showed up just a few times. This rearrangement joins TRBV7-9 to TRBJ1-5; D gene ambiguous. The germline V gene has CDR1 SEHNR and CDR2 FQNEAQ (reference sequence). Trimming cost V 1 base and J 3 bases, with 7 bases left between them. The CDR3 is made up of 14 amino acids. The CDR3 coding sequence is TGTGCCAGCAGCTTAGGACCCATCAATCAGCCCCAGCATTTT. This codes for CASSLGPINQPQHF.

Only a few counts were recorded for this clonotype. The chain joins TRBV19 to TRBJ2-2, with D unresolved. Trimming cost V 5 bases and J 0 bases, with 10 bases left between them. The CDR3 has 15 residues. Per the germline V gene, CDR1 is LNHDA and CDR2 is SQIVND (reference sequence). The CDR3 region is CASSGDTANTGELFF. In nucleotides, the CDR3 is TGTGCCAGTAGTGGAGACACAGCGAACACCGGGGAGCTGTTTTTT.

This clonotype turned up a few times. The gene calls are TRBV7-2 and TRBJ2-7; D ambiguous. Germline loops: CDR1 SGHTA, CDR2 FQGNSA. The CDR3 consists of 15 residues. Trimming removed 1 base from V and 0 bases from J, with 10 bases in between. In nucleotides, the CDR3 is TGTGCCAGCAGCTTAGGTGCAGAAGTCTCCTACGAGCAGTACTTC. It is translated as CASSLGAEVSYEQYF.

This clonotype was recorded at least ten times. The chain couples TRBV4-3 to TRBJ1-1, with 8 positions matching TRBD1. With 0 bases clipped from V and 0 bases from J, the junction kept 15 bases outside the gene matches. This CDR3 has 20 residues. Looked up from germline, CDR1 is LGHNA and CDR2 is YSLEER. The CDR3 sequence: CASSQDVSRTGSFLNTEAFF. The CDR3 nucleotides read TGCGCCAGCAGCCAAGATGTCAGCCGGACAGGGTCGTTCTTGAACACTGAAGCTTTCTTT.

This clonotype was seen a few times. This chain connects TRBV11-2 to TRBJ2-3; D could derive from TRBD1 or TRBD2 (5 bases each). Germline V gene sequence: CDR1 SGHAT, CDR2 FQNNGV. The CDR3 is 16 residues long. Between the trimmed V and J ends, which lost 1 base and 2 bases, there was a span of 13 bases. The CDR3, as DNA: TGTGCCAGCAGCTTAGGGGCAGGGAGACACACAGATACGCAGTATTTT. It codes for CASSLGAGRHTDTQYF.

This clonotype was counted ten times or more. The rearrangement links TRBV28 to TRBJ2-7, with D perhaps matching TRBD1 or TRBD2 (5 bases each). This CDR3 has 14 amino acids. CDR1 MDHEN and CDR2 SYDVKM come from the germline V gene. With 4 bases removed from V and 7 bases from J, the gap between germline ends came to 17 bases. CDR3 amino acids: CASSSRDGFQEQYF. The CDR3 nucleotides are TGTGCCAGCAGTTCGAGGGACGGTTTCCAGGAGCAGTACTTC.

This clonotype was seen many times. The chain couples TRBV27 to TRBJ1-6, with D possibly being TRBD1 (6 bases). Germline CDR1 is MNHEY and CDR2 is SMNVEV (reference sequence). The CDR3 consists of 14 residues. V lost 7 bases and J 11 bases, leaving 18 bases between the germline ends. As DNA, the CDR3 is TGTGCCAGCATGGGGGGGGGGCCCTTTACACCCCTCCACTTT. Its translation: CASMGGGPFTPLHF.

This rearrangement joins TRBV10-2 to TRBJ2-5; D perhaps matches TRBD2 (6 bases). Germline lookup yields CDR1 WSHSY and CDR2 SAAADI. The CDR3 runs to 14 residues. V dropped 6 bases and J dropped 4 bases, with 15 bases sitting between them. The CDR3 reads CASRADEGGETQYF. The CDR3 region has the DNA TGCGCCAGCAGGGCGGACGAGGGAGGAGAGACCCAGTACTTC.

At least ten counts were recorded for this clonotype. The chain joins TRBV12-3 or TRBV12-4 to TRBJ2-3; D remains unclear. V lost 3 bases, J lost 7 bases, and 8 bases lay in between. The CDR3 extends over 12 amino acids. CDR3 coding DNA: TGTGCCAGCAGTTTCGGAGAAAATACGCAGTATTTT. Its protein product is CASSFGENTQYF.

This clonotype appeared many times. The V call is TRBV28, the J call TRBJ2-7; TRBD1 aligns across 12 bases. This CDR3 has 16 residues. From germline, CDR1 is MDHEN and CDR2 SYDVKM. J gave up 2 bases and V 8 bases, and 10 bases lay outside the gene matches. CDR3: CASQKGQGASAYEQYF. The CDR3 DNA reads TGTGCCAGCCAAAAGGGACAGGGGGCTAGCGCCTACGAGCAGTACTTC.

This clonotype was counted a few times. The chain carries TRBV14 and TRBJ2-5; TRBD1 aligns across 7 bases. Trimming cost V 1 base and J 4 bases; bases outside gene matches: 12. The CDR3 spans 17 residues. The germline gives CDR1 SGHDN, CDR2 FVKESK. CDR3 sequence reads: CASSQGRRDSWLETQYF. The CDR3 DNA follows: TGTGCCAGCAGCCAAGGTCGCCGGGACAGCTGGTTAGAGACCCAGTACTTC.

This clonotype appeared many times. The chain recombines TRBV28 with TRBJ1-5; 9 bases are a match to TRBD1. Germline V gene data show CDR1 as MDHEN and CDR2 as SYDVKM. After removal of 3 bases from V and 0 bases from J, the junction contained 6 bases not matched to a gene. This CDR3 region has 17 residues. The DNA for the CDR3 is TGTGCCAGCAGTTTTGTACAGGGGGCTGGTAGCAATCAGCCCCAGCATTTT. It specifies CASSFVQGAGSNQPQHF.

This clonotype was seen a few times. V gene TRBV7-9 combines with J gene TRBJ2-3; tentative D call: TRBD2 (6 bases). This CDR3 spans 15 amino acids. Germline CDR1 SEHNR, CDR2 FQNEAQ (reference sequence). Trimming cost V 0 bases and J 2 bases, with 9 bases left between them. The CDR3 loop is CASSLAGGTTDTQYF. The CDR3, as DNA: TGTGCCAGCAGCTTAGCGGGGGGAACCACAGATACGCAGTATTTT.

V is TRBV18 and J is TRBJ2-7; 13 positions agree with TRBD2. The CDR3 is 15 amino acids. Germline trimming cut 3 bases from V and 6 bases from J; bases unmatched to any gene: 5. Germline V gene sequence: CDR1 KGHSH, CDR2 LQKENI. This CDR3 reads CASSPGLAGAGEQYV. In DNA form, the CDR3 reads TGTGCCAGCTCACCTGGACTAGCGGGAGCCGGCGAGCAGTACGTC.

This clonotype was detected a few times. The chain carries TRBV7-6 and TRBJ2-7; the D is unclear. Trimming stripped 0 bases from V and 5 bases from J, with 8 bases between. The CDR3 contains 13 residues. In germline, CDR1 is SGHVS, CDR2 FNYEAQ. The CDR3 is CASSLAFANEQYF. The DNA for the CDR3 is TGTGCCAGCAGCTTAGCGTTCGCGAACGAGCAGTACTTC.

The chain uses TRBV30 and TRBJ2-1, with TRBD2 matching 8 bases. This CDR3 has 15 amino acids. V was clipped by 0 bases and J by 2 bases; unmatched bases: 3. Germline CDR1 reads GTSNPN; CDR2 reads SVGIG (reference sequence). The CDR3 DNA follows: TGTGCCTGGAGTGTCGTTAGCGGGACCTACAATGAGCAGTTCTTC. It encodes CAWSVVSGTYNEQFF.